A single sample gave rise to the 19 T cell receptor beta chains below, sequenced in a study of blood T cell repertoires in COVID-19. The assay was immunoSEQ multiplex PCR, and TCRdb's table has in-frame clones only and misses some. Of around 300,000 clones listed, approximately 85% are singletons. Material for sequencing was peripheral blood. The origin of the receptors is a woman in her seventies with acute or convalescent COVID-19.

For the CDR3, the DNA is TGTGCCAGCAGTCACCCGGGGACAGGGGGAGATGGCTACACCTTC. Its protein is CASSHPGTGGDGYTF. The rearrangement uses TRBV6-5 and TRBJ1-2; TRBD1 aligns across 11 bases. Germline V lookup: CDR1 MNHEY, CDR2 SVGAGI. This CDR3 is 15 amino acids long. The ends lost 5 bases at V and 6 bases at J; junction bases unmatched: 8.

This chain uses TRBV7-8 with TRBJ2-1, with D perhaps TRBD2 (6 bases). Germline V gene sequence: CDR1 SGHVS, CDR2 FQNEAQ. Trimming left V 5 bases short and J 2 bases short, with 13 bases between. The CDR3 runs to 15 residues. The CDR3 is CASSPKTGAYNEQFF. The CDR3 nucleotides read TGTGCCAGCAGCCCCAAGACGGGAGCCTACAATGAGCAGTTCTTC.

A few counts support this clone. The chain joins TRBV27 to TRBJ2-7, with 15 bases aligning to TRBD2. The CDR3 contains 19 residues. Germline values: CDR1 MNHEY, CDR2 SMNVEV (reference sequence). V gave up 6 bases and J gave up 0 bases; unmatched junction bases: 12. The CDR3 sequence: CASSSPRGLAGGSSYEQYF. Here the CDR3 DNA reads TGTGCCAGCAGCTCCCCTCGGGGACTAGCGGGGGGCAGCTCCTACGAGCAGTACTTC.

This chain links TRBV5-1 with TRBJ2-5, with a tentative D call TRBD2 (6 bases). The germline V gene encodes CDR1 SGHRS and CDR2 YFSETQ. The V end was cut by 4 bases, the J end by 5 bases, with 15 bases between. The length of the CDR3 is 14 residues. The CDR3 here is CASSPGGPGETQYF. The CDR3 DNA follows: TGCGCCAGCAGCCCCGGAGGGCCCGGGGAGACCCAGTACTTC.

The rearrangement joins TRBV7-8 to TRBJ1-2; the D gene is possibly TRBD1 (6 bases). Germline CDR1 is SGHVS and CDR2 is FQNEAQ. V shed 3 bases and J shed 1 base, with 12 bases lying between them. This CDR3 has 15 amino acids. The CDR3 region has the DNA TGTGCCAGCAGCTTCGGACAGCCAATTAACTATGGCTACACCTTC. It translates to CASSFGQPINYGYTF.

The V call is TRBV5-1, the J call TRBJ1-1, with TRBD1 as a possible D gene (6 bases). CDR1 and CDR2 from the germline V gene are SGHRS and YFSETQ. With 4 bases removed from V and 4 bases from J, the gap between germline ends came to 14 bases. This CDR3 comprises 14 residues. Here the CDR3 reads CASSPREGGTEAFF. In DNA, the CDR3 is TGCGCCAGCAGCCCTCGGGAGGGGGGCACTGAAGCTTTCTTT.

The CDR3 DNA reads TGTGCCAGCAGCTCAGTGAGCGGGGTCTACGAGCAGTACTTC. This sequence encodes CASSSVSGVYEQYF. This chain connects TRBV11-2 to TRBJ2-7; TRBD2 agrees at 7 bases. CDR3 length equals 14 residues. V shed 4 bases, J shed 3 bases, and the junction held 6 bases outside the gene matches. The germline gives CDR1 SGHAT, CDR2 FQNNGV.

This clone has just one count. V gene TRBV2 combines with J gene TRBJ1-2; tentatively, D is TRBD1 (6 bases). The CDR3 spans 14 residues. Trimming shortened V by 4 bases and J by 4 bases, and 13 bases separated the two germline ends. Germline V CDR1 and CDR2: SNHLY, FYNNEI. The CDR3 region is CASSGPGQRYGYTF. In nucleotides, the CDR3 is TGTGCCAGCAGTGGCCCCGGACAGCGCTATGGCTACACCTTC.

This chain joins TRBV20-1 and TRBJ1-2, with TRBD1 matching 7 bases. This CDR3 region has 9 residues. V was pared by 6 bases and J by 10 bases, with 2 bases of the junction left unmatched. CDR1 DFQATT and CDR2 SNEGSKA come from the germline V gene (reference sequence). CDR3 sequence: CSAGTDYTF. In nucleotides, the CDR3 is TGCAGTGCGGGGACAGACTACACCTTC.

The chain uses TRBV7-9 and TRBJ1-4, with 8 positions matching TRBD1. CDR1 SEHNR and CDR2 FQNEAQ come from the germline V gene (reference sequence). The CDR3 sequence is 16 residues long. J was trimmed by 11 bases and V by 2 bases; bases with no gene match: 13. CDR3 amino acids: CASSLWTGPMNGKLFF. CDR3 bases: TGTGCCAGCAGCTTATGGACAGGGCCCATGAACGGGAAACTGTTTTTT.

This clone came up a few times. The CDR3, as DNA: TGTGCCAGCTCACCGGGAGCAGCAGCCGTAACAAATTCACCCCTCCACTTT. It encodes CASSPGAAAVTNSPLHF. The V gene is TRBV18, the J gene TRBJ1-6; unclear D gene. Germline assignment: CDR1 KGHSH and CDR2 LQKENI. V was pared by 3 bases and J by 7 bases, with 19 bases between. CDR3 size: 17 residues.

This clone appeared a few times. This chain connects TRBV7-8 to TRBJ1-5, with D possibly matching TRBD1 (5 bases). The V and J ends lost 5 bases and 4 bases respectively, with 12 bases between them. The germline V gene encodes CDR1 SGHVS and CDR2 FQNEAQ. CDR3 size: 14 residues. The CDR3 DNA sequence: TGTGCCAGCAGCCCGTACAGGATGAATCAGCCCCAGCATTTT. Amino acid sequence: CASSPYRMNQPQHF.

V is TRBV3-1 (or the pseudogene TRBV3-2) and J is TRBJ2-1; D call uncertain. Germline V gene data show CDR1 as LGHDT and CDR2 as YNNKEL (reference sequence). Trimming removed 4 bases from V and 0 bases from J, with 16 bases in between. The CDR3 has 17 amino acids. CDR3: CASSPEVIAASYNEQFF. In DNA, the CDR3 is TGTGCCAGCAGCCCCGAAGTGATAGCTGCCTCCTACAATGAGCAGTTCTTC.

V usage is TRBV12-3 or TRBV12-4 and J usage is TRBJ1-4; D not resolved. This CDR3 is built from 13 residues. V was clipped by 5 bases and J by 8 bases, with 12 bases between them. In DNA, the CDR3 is TGTGCCAGCAGTGGGCAGCTTGACGAAAAACTGTTTTTT. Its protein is CASSGQLDEKLFF.

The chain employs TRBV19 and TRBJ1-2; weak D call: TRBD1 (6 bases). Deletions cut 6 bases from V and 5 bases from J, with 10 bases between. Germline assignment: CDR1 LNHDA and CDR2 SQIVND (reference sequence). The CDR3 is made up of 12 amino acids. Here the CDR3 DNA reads TGTGCCAGTAGCATGGACAGTTATGGCTACACCTTC. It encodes CASSMDSYGYTF.

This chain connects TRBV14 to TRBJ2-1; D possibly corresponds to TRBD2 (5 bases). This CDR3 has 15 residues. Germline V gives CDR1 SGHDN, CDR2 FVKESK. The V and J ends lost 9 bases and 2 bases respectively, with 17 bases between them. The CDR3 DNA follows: TGTGCCAGGACCGCCGGGATCCTAACCTACAATGAGCAGTTCTTC. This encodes CARTAGILTYNEQFF.

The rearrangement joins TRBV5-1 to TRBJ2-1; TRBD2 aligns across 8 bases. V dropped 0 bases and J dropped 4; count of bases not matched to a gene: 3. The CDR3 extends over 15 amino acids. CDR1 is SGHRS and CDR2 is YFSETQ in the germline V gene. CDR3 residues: CASSLVGGGYNEQFF. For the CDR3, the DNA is TGCGCCAGCAGCTTGGTTGGCGGGGGGTACAATGAGCAGTTCTTC.

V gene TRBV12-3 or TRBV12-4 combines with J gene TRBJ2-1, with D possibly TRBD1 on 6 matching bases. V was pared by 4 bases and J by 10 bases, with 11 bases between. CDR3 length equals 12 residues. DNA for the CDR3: TGTGCCAGCAGTTGGCCTGGGACAGAGCAGTTCTTC. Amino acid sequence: CASSWPGTEQFF.

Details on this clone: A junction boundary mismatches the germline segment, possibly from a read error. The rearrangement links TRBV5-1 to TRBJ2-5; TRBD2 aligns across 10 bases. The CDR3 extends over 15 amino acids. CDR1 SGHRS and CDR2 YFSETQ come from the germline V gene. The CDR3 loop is CASTLASGGEETQYF. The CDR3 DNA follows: TGCGCCAGCACCTTGGCAAGCGGGGGGGAAGAGACCCAGTACTTC. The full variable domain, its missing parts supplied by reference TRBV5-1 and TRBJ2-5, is KAGVTQTPRYLIKTRGQQVTLSCSPISGHRSVSWYQQTPGQGLQFLFEYFSETQRNKGNFPGRFSGRQFSNSRSEMNVSTLELGDSALYLCASTLASGGEETQYFGPGTRLLVL.